This TCR beta chain was identified in a study of CD8 T cells in ankylosing spondylitis. General study points: The clones that were linked to disease were reported to be significantly enriched in matched synovial fluid samples from ankylosing spondylitis patients. Earlier authors reported some of these motif variants in reactive arthritis synovial fluid and blood. The disease-linked clones had a CD8+ phenotype and low blood frequencies. Made up of 7 to 9 highly homologous variants, a TCR beta motif appeared characteristic of ankylosing spondylitis blood.

There are a few counts of this clonotype. Its target is unknown. MiXCR, run by TCRdb on the 5' RACE reads, gives a single entry per CDR3 protein. Of under 950,000 distinct CDR3 sequences in the sample, around 20% are singletons; the top ten hold roughly a fifth. The CDR3 is made up of 13 amino acids. V lost 0 bases to trimming and J lost 7 bases, with 9 bases between them. Germline V gives CDR1 LNHNV, CDR2 YYDKDF (reference sequence). The J gene is TRBJ1-2, the V gene TRBV15, with D maybe TRBD1 (5 bases). The sample taken for sequencing was blood, either unsorted or a sorted T cell fraction (not recorded which). The clonotype originates from a male donor with ankylosing spondylitis. The CDR3 reads CATSRDAGFGYTF. In DNA, the CDR3 is TGTGCCACCAGCAGAGACGCAGGGTTTGGCTACACCTTC. The entire variable domain, with the rest obtained from reference TRBV15 and TRBJ1-2, is as follows: DAMVIQNPRYQVTQFGKPVTLSCSQTLNHNVMYWYQQKSSQAPKLLFHYYDKDFNNEADTPDNFQSRRPNTSFCFLDIRSPGLGDTAMYLCATSRDAGFGYTFGSGTRLTVV.